This T cell receptor beta chain comes out of a study of post-analysis software for immune sequencing data. Study-level information: Disease trajectories encompassed relapsing-remitting, secondary progressive and progressive-relapsing multiple sclerosis.

Germline V CDR1 and CDR2: DFQATT, SNEGSKA (reference sequence). CDR3 length equals 13 residues. Trimming removed 5 bases from V and 4 bases from J; junction bases left unmatched: 2. Study-level results: Elevated frequency relative to controls characterized several TRBV segments in patients, TRBV5-6, TRBV5-1 and TRBV20-1 among them.

Built from TCR beta cDNA, the libraries had unique molecular identifiers in them. TCRdb reprocessed the PCR reads with MiXCR, giving one entry per CDR3 protein. The sample lists about 500,000 distinct CDR3 sequences; roughly 45% were seen once. On this clonotype itself: Its specificity is unknown.

The receptor comes from a girl aged 10 to 17 with multiple sclerosis. Input material: blood. The gene calls are TRBV20-1 and TRBJ2-1; TRBD2 aligns across 10 bases. Written as DNA, the CDR3 is TGCAGTGCTGGGACTAGCGCGTACAATGAGCAGTTCTTC. It is translated as CSAGTSAYNEQFF.